What follows is one TCR beta chain and its context. The antigen it recognizes is unknown. No clone much larger than this one lies a single base away; base qualities are absent. On a MiSeq, deep resolution sequencing aimed for a depth between 1 in 1 million and 1 in 200,000 T cells, with each clonotype covered approximately 9.2x on average. The immunoSEQ hsTCRB Kit was used to generate the TCR beta libraries. The study's processing was this. ImmunoSEQ Data Assistant and ImmunoSEQ Analyzer were used for data analysis, and V, D and J genes were assigned according to IMGT definitions. Clonality, which ranges from 0 to 1, was calculated as one minus the normalized Shannon entropy of productive rearrangement frequencies. Only overrepresented clonotypes making up at least 0.05% of each patient's repertoire were included in the public clonotype analysis. Some 12 age-matched healthy donor repertoires from immuneACCESS served as clonality controls. Not all clones reach the TCRdb copy of this immuneACCESS table, which keeps in-frame sequences only. Checked studies attribute under half of the gap to unresolved V genes and leave the rest unexplained. V and J calls and clone size are given by that table; D and trimming were obtained from the DNA. In all, the sample holds some 23,000 clones, and around 74% of those were seen once. The ten top clones hold about 51% of the sample.

The source of the sample is a study of cytotoxic CD8 clonotypes in ibrutinib-treated CLL (dated by TCRdb to about 2021). Concerning the study at large: The cohort was composed of about 10 relapsed/refractory and around 15 treatment-naive patients; IGHV unmutated status was identified in fewer than 18 patients. Partial responses were observed in 24 patients and complete responses in 2; after a median follow-up of around 68 months, remission was maintained in 15 or so patients and progression was observed in about twelve. Response samples were taken after a median of approximately 13 months on treatment, ranging from roughly 6 to 36 months. On average, each sample had approximately 280,000 productive templates and roughly 95,000 productive rearrangements. Longitudinal samples were obtainable from about 30% of the 86 participants in the trial. Cryopreserved peripheral blood mononuclear cells were collected before treatment, at response, and at either disease progression or sustained remission. Every remission and progressive disease sample was obtained while ibrutinib was still being received by the patients. Results and caveats for the whole study, not just this receptor: Baseline clonality was found to be higher than that of age-matched healthy donors and was strongly correlated with circulating CD8+ T-cell counts. Clonality rose at ibrutinib response, remained stable during sustained remission, and dropped back toward baseline at progression. Public clonotypes were rare and either shrank or stayed stable during treatment, and the rise in clonality at ibrutinib response reflected expansion of private clonotypes. Sustained-remission and progressing patients did not have matched sampling times, and lymph node repertoires were not examined.

The germline V gene supplies CDR1 SGHRS and CDR2 YFSETQ. From its cysteine to its phenylalanine, the CDR3 spans 13 amino acids. The entry retains the CDR3 DNA only, 39 bases that are in frame from base 1. V is clipped by 8 bases and J by 1 base, and the sequence between their germline boundaries is 10 bases long. What the time point label conveys for this sample: progressive disease on ibrutinib. For TCR beta library preparation, about 2 micrograms of genomic DNA were isolated from cryopreserved PBMCs. High-throughput TCR beta sequencing was performed on longitudinal blood samples from CLL patients receiving ibrutinib monotherapy. The patients took part in an open-label, single-center phase 2 trial of ibrutinib monotherapy.

Recombination linked TRBV5-1 to TRBJ2-1, with the D gene uncertain. Sample: PBMCs, taken at disease progression, from a patient treated with ibrutinib. The TCR originated in a human donor with chronic lymphocytic leukemia. The CDR3 protein: CASTFGSYNEQFF. The DNA reads TGCGCCAGTACTTTTGGGTCCTACAATGAGCAGTTCTTC.